The 8 T cell receptor beta chains below all came from one sample that was sequenced in a study of radiation and T cells in renal cell carcinoma. The treatment denotes: treatment-naive control, cytoreductive nephrectomy. This table comes from immunoSEQ multiplex PCR, and its TCRdb copy is limited to in-frame clones, with some not included. Of 15,000 to 20,000 clones in the sample, 55% to 75% were seen once. This material consisted of tumor tissue, taken from a patient whose treatment was nephrectomy without radiotherapy. The receptors shown here come from a man aged 40-49 years with renal cell carcinoma.

This clone was counted between two and nine times. The V call is TRBV14, the J call TRBJ1-1; D ambiguous. From germline, CDR1 is SGHDN and CDR2 FVKESK. There are 12 residues in the CDR3. The V and J ends lost 2 bases and 7 bases respectively, with 8 bases between them. The CDR3 protein is CASSQHSVEAFF. The CDR3 DNA is TGTGCCAGCAGCCAACACAGTGTTGAAGCTTTCTTT.

This clone is medium-sized within its sample. Written as DNA, the CDR3 is TGTGCCAGCAGCGAACTAAGCGGGGATAGCTACGAGCAGTACTTC. As protein: CASSELSGDSYEQYF. The chain uses TRBV7-8 and TRBJ2-7; 7 bases line up with TRBD2. This CDR3 contains 15 residues. Trimming at V came to 5 bases and at J to 3 bases, leaving 10 bases not matched to a gene. Germline loops: CDR1 SGHVS, CDR2 FQNEAQ. Combining the CDR3 with reference TRBV7-8 and TRBJ2-7 gives the whole variable domain GAGVSQSPRYKVAKRGQDVALRCDPISGHVSLFWYQQALGQGPEFLTYFQNEAQLDKSGLPSDRFFAERPEGSVSTLKIQRTQQEDSAVYLCASSELSGDSYEQYFGPGTRLTVT.

This clone counts as medium-sized (0.01 to 0.1%). This chain joins TRBV4-2 and TRBJ1-5; 10 bases line up with TRBD1. The CDR3 has 16 amino acids. CDR1 LGHNA and CDR2 YNFKEQ come from the germline V gene. V gave up 0 bases and J gave up 7 bases; unmatched junction bases: 6. For the CDR3, the DNA is TGTGCCAGCAGCCAAGATGACAGGGGGCTTGGGCAGCCCCAGCATTTT. It codes for CASSQDDRGLGQPQHF.

This clone has a handful of counts. The chain employs TRBV9 and TRBJ2-5; 12 bases map to TRBD2. Germline CDR1 reads SGDLS; CDR2 reads YYNGEE. The CDR3 has 19 residues. V was pared by 4 bases and J by 4 bases, with 17 bases of the junction left unmatched. The CDR3 spells CASSPSGGAGVIVGETQYF. CDR3 DNA sequence: TGTGCCAGCAGCCCTAGCGGGGGGGCCGGCGTGATTGTGGGAGAGACCCAGTACTTC.

The rearrangement joins TRBV7-8 to TRBJ2-7, with D tentatively TRBD1 (6 bases). The germline V gene has CDR1 SGHVS and CDR2 FQNEAQ. CDR3 length: 16 residues. V was trimmed by 5 bases and J by 0 bases, leaving 17 bases between them. CDR3 residues: CASSQPGQPSSYEQYF. CDR3 in DNA: TGTGCCAGCAGCCAACCCGGACAGCCATCCTCCTACGAGCAGTACTTC.

J is TRBJ2-6 and V is TRBV2; D call uncertain. The CDR3 covers 13 residues. V was pared by 7 bases and J by 4 bases, with 8 bases between. The germline CDR1 and CDR2 sequences are SNHLY and FYNNEI. The CDR3 here is CASTETGANVLTF. The CDR3 DNA reads TGTGCCAGCACGGAGACGGGGGCCAACGTCCTGACTTTC.

V is TRBV6-1 and J is TRBJ1-4, with D uncertain. The CDR3 has 14 amino acids. V gave up 3 bases and J gave up 1 base, with 6 bases separating them. The V gene's germline CDR1 is MNHNS and CDR2 SASEGT. The CDR3 nucleotides read TGTGCCAGCAGTGAGTCAAGAACTAATGAAAAACTGTTTTTT. Amino acid sequence: CASSESRTNEKLFF.

The J gene is TRBJ1-6, the V gene TRBV6-5; 7 bases match TRBD1. Trimming removed 2 bases from V and 8 bases from J; junction bases left unmatched: 6. CDR3 length: 15 amino acids. Looked up from germline, CDR1 is MNHEY and CDR2 is SVGAGI. CDR3 sequence: CASSYTTGTDSPLHF. DNA of the CDR3: TGTGCCAGCAGTTACACGACAGGGACGGATTCACCCCTCCACTTT.